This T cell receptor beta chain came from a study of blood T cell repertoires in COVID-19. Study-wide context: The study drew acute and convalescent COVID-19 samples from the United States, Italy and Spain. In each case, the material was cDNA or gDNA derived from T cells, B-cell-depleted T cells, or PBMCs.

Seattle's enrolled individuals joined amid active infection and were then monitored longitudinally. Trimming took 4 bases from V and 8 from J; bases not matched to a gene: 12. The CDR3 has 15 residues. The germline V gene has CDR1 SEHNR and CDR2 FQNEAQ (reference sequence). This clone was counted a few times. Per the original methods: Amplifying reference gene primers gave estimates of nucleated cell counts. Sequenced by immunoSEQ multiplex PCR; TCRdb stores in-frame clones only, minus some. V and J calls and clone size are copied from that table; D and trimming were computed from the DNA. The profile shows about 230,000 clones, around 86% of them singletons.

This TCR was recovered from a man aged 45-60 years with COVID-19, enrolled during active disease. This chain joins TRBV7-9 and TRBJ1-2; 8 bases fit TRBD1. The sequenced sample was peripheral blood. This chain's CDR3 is CASSSAFGQGGGYTF. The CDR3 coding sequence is TGTGCCAGCAGCTCAGCCTTTGGACAGGGAGGGGGCTACACCTTC.